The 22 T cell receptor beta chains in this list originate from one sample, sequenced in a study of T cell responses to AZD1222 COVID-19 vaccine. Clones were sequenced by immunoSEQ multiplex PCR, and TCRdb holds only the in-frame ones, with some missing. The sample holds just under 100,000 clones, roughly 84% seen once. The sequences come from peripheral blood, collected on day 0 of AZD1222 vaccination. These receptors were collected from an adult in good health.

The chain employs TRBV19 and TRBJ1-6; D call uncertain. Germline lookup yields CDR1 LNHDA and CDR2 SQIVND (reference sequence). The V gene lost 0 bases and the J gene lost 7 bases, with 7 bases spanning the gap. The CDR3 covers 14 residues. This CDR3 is CASSIEDGNSPLHF. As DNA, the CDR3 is TGTGCCAGTAGTATAGAAGACGGGAATTCACCCCTCCACTTT. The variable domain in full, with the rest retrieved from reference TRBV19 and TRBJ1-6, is DGGITQSPKYLFRKEGQNVTLSCEQNLNHDAMYWYRQDPGQGLRLIYYSQIVNDFQKGDIAEGYSVSREKKESFPLTVTSAQKNPTAFYLCASSIEDGNSPLHFGNGTRLTVT.

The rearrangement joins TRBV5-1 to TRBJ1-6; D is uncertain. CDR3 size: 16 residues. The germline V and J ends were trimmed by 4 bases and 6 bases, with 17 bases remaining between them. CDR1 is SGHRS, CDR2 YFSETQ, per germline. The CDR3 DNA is TGCGCCAGCAGCGCCTACCAACCGGGAAGTAATTCACCCCTCCACTTT. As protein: CASSAYQPGSNSPLHF.

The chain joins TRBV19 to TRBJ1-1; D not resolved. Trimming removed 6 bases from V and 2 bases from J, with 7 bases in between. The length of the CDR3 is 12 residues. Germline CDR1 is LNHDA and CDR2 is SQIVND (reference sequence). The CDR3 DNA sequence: TGTGCCAGTAGCCTCCAAAACACTGAAGCTTTCTTT. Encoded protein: CASSLQNTEAFF.

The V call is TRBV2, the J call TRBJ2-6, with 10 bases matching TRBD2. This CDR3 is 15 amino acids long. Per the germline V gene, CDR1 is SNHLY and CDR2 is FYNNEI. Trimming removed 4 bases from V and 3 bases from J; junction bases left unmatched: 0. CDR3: CASSGLAGGANVLTF. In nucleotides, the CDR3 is TGTGCCAGCAGTGGACTAGCGGGTGGGGCCAACGTCCTGACTTTC. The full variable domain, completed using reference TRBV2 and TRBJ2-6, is EPEVTQTPSHQVTQMGQEVILRCVPISNHLYFYWYRQILGQKVEFLVSFYNNEISEKSEIFDDQFSVERPDGSNFTLKIRSTKLEDSAMYFCASSGLAGGANVLTFGAGSRLTVL.

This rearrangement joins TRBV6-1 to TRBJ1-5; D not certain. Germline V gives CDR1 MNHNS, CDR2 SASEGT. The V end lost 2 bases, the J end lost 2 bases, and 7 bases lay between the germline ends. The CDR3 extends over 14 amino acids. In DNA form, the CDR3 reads TGTGCCAGCAGTGAATGGGCACGCAATCAGCCCCAGCATTTT. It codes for CASSEWARNQPQHF.

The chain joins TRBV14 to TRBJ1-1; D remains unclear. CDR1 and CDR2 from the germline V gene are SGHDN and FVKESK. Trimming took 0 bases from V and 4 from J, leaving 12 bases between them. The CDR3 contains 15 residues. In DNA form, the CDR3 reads TGTGCCAGCAGCCAAGAGTGGGATTGGGGCACTGAAGCTTTCTTT. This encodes CASSQEWDWGTEAFF.

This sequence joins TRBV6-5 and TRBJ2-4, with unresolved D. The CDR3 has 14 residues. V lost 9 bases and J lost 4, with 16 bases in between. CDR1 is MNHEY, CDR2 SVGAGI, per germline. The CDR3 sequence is CASIPGLSKNIQYF. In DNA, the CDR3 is TGTGCCAGTATACCGGGTCTTTCTAAAAACATTCAGTACTTC.

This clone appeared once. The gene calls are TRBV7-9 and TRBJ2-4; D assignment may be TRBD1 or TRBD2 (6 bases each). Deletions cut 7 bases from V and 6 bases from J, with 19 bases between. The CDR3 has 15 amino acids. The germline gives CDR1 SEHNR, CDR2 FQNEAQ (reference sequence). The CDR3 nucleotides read TGTGCCAGCACTAACTCCGGGGGCGTTATAAACATTCAGTACTTC. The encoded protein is CASTNSGGVINIQYF.

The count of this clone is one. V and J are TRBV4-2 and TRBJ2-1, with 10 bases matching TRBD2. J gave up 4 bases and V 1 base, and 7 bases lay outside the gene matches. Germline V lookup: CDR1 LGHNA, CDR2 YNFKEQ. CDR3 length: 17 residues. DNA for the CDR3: TGTGCCAGCAGCCAAGGAGACAGCGGGGGGGCGTACAATGAGCAGTTCTTC. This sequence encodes CASSQGDSGGAYNEQFF.

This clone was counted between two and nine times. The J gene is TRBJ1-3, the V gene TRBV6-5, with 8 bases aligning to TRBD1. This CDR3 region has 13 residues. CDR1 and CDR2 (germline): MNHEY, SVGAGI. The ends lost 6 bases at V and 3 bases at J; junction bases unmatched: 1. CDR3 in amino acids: CASSRGLGNTIYF. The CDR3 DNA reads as TGTGCCAGCAGCAGGGGGCTTGGAAACACCATATATTTT.

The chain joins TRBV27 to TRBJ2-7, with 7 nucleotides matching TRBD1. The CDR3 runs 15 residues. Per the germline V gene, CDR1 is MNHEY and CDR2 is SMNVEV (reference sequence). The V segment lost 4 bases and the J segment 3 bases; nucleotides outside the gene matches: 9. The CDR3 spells CASSSGTGVIYEQYF. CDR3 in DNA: TGTGCCAGCAGTTCCGGAACAGGGGTCATCTACGAGCAGTACTTC.

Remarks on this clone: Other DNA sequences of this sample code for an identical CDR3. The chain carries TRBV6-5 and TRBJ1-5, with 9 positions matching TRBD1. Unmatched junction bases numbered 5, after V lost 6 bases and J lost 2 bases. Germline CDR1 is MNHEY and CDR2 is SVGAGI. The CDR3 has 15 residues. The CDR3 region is CASSPDRGRNQPQHF. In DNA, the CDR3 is TGTGCCAGCAGCCCGGACAGGGGCCGCAATCAGCCCCAGCATTTT.

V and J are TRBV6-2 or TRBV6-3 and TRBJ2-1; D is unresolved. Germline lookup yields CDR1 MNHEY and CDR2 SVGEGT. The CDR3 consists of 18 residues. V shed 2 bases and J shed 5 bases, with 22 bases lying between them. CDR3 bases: TGTGCCAGCAGTTACCCCATAGGGCGGTCCTTAAACAACAATGAGCAGTTCTTC. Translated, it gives CASSYPIGRSLNNNEQFF.

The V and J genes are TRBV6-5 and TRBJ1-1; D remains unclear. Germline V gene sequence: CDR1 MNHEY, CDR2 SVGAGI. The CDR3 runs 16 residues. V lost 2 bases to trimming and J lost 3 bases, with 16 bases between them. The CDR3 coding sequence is TGTGCCAGCAGTTACGGTCGGCGGCTTCCGCACACTGAAGCTTTCTTT. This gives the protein CASSYGRRLPHTEAFF.

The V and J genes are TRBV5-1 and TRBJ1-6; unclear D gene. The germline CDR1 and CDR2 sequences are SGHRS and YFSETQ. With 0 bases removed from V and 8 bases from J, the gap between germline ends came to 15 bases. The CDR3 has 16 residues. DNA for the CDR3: TGCGCCAGCAGCTTGGTAGCCTACCACGGGGATTCACCCCTCCACTTT. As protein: CASSLVAYHGDSPLHF.

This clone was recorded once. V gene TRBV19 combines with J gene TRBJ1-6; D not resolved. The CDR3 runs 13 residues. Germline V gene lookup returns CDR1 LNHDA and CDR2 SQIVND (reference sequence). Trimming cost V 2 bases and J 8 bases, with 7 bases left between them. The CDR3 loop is CASSIQWYSPLHF. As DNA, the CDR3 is TGTGCCAGTAGTATACAGTGGTATTCACCCCTCCACTTT.

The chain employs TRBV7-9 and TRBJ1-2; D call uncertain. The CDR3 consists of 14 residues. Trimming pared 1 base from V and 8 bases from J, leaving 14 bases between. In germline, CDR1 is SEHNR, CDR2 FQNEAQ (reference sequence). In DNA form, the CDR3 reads TGTGCCAGCAGCTTAGGGTCGTGGGCAGGAGGCTACACCTTC. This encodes CASSLGSWAGGYTF.

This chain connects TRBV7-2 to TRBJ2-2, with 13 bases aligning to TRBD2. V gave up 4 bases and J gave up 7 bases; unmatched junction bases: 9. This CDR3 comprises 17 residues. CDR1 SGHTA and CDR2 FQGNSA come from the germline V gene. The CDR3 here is CASSSRLAGGGRGELFF. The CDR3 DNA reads TGTGCCAGCAGCTCGCGACTAGCGGGGGGTGGGCGCGGGGAGCTGTTTTTT.

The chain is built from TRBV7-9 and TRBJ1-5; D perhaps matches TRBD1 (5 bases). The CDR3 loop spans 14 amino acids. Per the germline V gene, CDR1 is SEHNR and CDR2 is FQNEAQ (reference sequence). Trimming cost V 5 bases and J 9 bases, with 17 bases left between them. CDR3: CASSQPGPGTPQHF. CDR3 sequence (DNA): TGTGCCAGCAGCCAACCGGGGCCCGGGACGCCCCAGCATTTT.

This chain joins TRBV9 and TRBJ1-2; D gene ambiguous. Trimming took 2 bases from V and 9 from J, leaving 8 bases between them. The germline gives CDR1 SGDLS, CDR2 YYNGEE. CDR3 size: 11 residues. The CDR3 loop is CASSVFGSYTF. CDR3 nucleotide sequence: TGTGCCAGCAGCGTCTTTGGGAGCTACACCTTC. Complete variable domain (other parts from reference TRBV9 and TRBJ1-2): DSGVTQTPKHLITATGQRVTLRCSPRSGDLSVYWYQQSLDQGLQFLIQYYNGEERAKGNILERFSAQQFPDLHSELNLSSLELGDSALYFCASSVFGSYTFGSGTRLTVV.

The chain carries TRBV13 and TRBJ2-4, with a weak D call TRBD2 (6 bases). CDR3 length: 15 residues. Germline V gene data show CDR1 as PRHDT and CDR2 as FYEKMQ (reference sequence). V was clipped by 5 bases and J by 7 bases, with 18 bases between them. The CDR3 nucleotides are TGTGCCAGCAGCGCCCGCGGGGCCCCCCGGAACATTCAGTACTTC. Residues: CASSARGAPRNIQYF.

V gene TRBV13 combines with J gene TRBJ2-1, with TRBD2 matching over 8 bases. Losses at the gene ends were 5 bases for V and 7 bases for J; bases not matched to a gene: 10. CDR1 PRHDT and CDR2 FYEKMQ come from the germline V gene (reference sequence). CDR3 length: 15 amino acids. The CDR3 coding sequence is TGTGCCAGCAGCCTCAGCGGGGGCTGGAGGAATGAGCAGTTCTTC. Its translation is CASSLSGGWRNEQFF.